Below are 28 T cell receptor beta chains sequenced from a single sample in a study of beta chain features in type 1 diabetes. Points from the study as a whole: TCRB CDR3s from Type 1 diabetes patients were moderately but significantly shorter in all four CD4+ subsets.

The antigens of these receptors remain unknown. Reverse transcription of all isolated RNA meant that expressed TCRB transcripts were sequenced. Generated by immunoSEQ multiplex PCR, the TCRdb table keeps only in-frame clones and is missing some. The sample yields 300,000 to 350,000 clones, roughly 14% seen once. The material sequenced was naive CD4+ T cells from blood. The receptors shown here come from a woman younger than 30 with type 1 diabetes.

The chain couples TRBV30 to TRBJ2-6; TRBD1 matches 8 bases. J lost 2 bases, V lost 2 bases, and 8 bases had no gene match. CDR1 GTSNPN and CDR2 SVGIG come from the germline V gene (reference sequence). The CDR3 is 17 amino acids. DNA for the CDR3: TGTGCCTGGAGTCCCAGGGGGCGCCTTGCTGGGGCCAACGTCCTGACTTTC. As protein: CAWSPRGRLAGANVLTF. Looking up the rest from reference TRBV30 and TRBJ2-6 gives the full variable domain: SQTIHQWPATLVQPVGSPLSLECTVEGTSNPNLYWYRQAAGRGLQLLFYSVGIGQISSEVPQNLSASRPQDRQFILSSKKLLLSDSGFYLCAWSPRGRLAGANVLTFGAGSRLTVL.

The chain employs TRBV19 and TRBJ1-2, with 7 bases that match TRBD1. The CDR3 sequence is 19 residues long. Unmatched junction bases numbered 24, after V lost 3 bases and J lost 8 bases. Germline CDR1 LNHDA, CDR2 SQIVND (reference sequence). CDR3 bases: TGTGCCAGTAGTATTGGGGGCCCCGGGACAGCGATCCTTTTTCGAGGCTACACCTTC. This codes for CASSIGGPGTAILFRGYTF.

The gene calls are TRBV2 and TRBJ2-3, with 8 positions matching TRBD2. CDR1 is SNHLY, CDR2 FYNNEI, per germline. There are 14 residues in the CDR3. Trimming took 5 bases from V and 2 from J; bases not matched to a gene: 3. CDR3 in DNA: TGTGCCAGCAGTAGCGGGAGCTTCACAGATACGCAGTATTTT. Its translation: CASSSGSFTDTQYF.

In this sample, this clone turned up a few times. The chain uses TRBV5-1 and TRBJ2-3; tentatively, D is TRBD1 (6 bases). The CDR3 is 15 residues long. CDR1 and CDR2 (germline): SGHRS, YFSETQ. The V end was cut by 0 bases, the J end by 1 base, with 9 bases between. CDR3 bases: TGCGCCAGCAGCTTGGAGGGGGACGGCACAGATACGCAGTATTTT. Protein product: CASSLEGDGTDTQYF.

This clone came up a few times. The chain employs TRBV27 and TRBJ2-7; possibly TRBD1 for D (5 bases). CDR1 MNHEY and CDR2 SMNVEV come from the germline V gene (reference sequence). V shed 4 bases and J shed 0 bases, with 10 bases lying between them. The CDR3 spans 14 residues. The CDR3 nucleotides are TGTGCCAGCAGTTCCCAGGGCTTCTCCTACGAGCAGTACTTC. Translation: CASSSQGFSYEQYF.

This clone was observed a few times. The V gene is TRBV7-9, the J gene TRBJ1-2; a possible D gene is TRBD1 (6 bases). Deletions cut 6 bases from V and 4 bases from J, with 21 bases between. Per the germline V gene, CDR1 is SEHNR and CDR2 is FQNEAQ (reference sequence). This CDR3 has 16 residues. The CDR3 region is CASSLTNPGAGYGYTF. The DNA of the CDR3 is TGTGCCAGCAGTTTGACGAATCCAGGGGCTGGCTATGGCTACACCTTC. The full variable domain, its missing parts supplied by reference TRBV7-9 and TRBJ1-2, is DTGVSQNPRHKITKRGQNVTFRCDPISEHNRLYWYRQTLGQGPEFLTYFQNEAQLEKSRLLSDRFSAERPKGSFSTLEIQRTEQGDSAMYLCASSLTNPGAGYGYTFGSGTRLTVV.

The chain joins TRBV9 to TRBJ2-5, with 7 positions matching TRBD2. The junction had 4 bases not matched to a gene; V was cut back by 0 bases and J by 5 bases. This CDR3 contains 14 residues. The germline V gene has CDR1 SGDLS and CDR2 YYNGEE. CDR3 protein: CASSVGRERETQYF. The CDR3 DNA reads TGTGCCAGCAGCGTAGGGCGGGAGAGGGAGACCCAGTACTTC.

This clone was observed a handful of times. The same CDR3 arises from other DNA sequences in this sample as well. This chain connects TRBV7-9 to TRBJ1-1, with TRBD1 identical over 9 bases. The CDR3 has 14 residues. Trimming cost V 1 base and J 5 bases; bases outside gene matches: 2. Germline CDR1 is SEHNR and CDR2 is FQNEAQ (reference sequence). CDR3 in DNA: TGTGCCAGCAGCTTAGGGACAGGGGAAACTGAAGCTTTCTTT. Translated: CASSLGTGETEAFF.

This clone showed up just a few times. The CDR3 coding sequence is TGCGCCAGCAGCTTACCCGGGACTAGCGGGACTCACTCCTACAATGAGCAGTTCTTC. This encodes CASSLPGTSGTHSYNEQFF. The chain joins TRBV5-1 to TRBJ2-1, with 13 bases identical to TRBD2. V lost 2 bases to trimming and J lost 0 bases; unmatched junction nucleotides: 8. The CDR3 consists of 19 residues. The germline V gene has CDR1 SGHRS and CDR2 YFSETQ.

This clone was seen a handful of times. The chain is built from TRBV21-1 and TRBJ2-6; TRBD2 is taken as the D call from the table, unchecked against the DNA. TRBV21-1 is reported as a pseudogene. The CDR3 covers 16 residues. CDR3 DNA: TGTGCCAGCAGCAAAGTGAGGGCTCGTGGGGCCAACGTCCTGACTTTC. This codes for CASSKVRARGANVLTF.

The chain has TRBV6-1 and TRBJ1-5, with D perhaps matching TRBD1 (5 bases). CDR1 is MNHNS and CDR2 is SASEGT in the germline V gene. V lost 7 bases and J 3 bases, leaving 13 bases between the germline ends. CDR3 length: 14 amino acids. CDR3 residues: CASTNDRTNQPQHF. The CDR3, as DNA: TGTGCCAGCACAAATGACAGAACCAATCAGCCCCAGCATTTT.

The chain combines TRBV5-1 with TRBJ1-1; D is undetermined. Looked up from germline, CDR1 is SGHRS and CDR2 is YFSETQ. V dropped 5 bases and J dropped 2 bases, with 13 bases sitting between them. The CDR3 is made up of 14 amino acids. CDR3 in amino acids: CASSRGIRNTEAFF. The DNA of the CDR3 is TGCGCCAGCAGTCGAGGGATACGAAACACTGAAGCTTTCTTT. Full variable domain (rest looked up from reference TRBV5-1 and TRBJ1-1): KAGVTQTPRYLIKTRGQQVTLSCSPISGHRSVSWYQQTPGQGLQFLFEYFSETQRNKGNFPGRFSGRQFSNSRSEMNVSTLELGDSALYLCASSRGIRNTEAFFGQGTRLTVV.

This clone was found a few times. The chain joins TRBV18 to TRBJ2-7, with D perhaps TRBD2 (5 bases). Trimming left V 3 bases short and J 4 bases short, with 13 bases between. This CDR3 is built from 14 residues. Germline CDR1 and CDR2: KGHSH and LQKENI. CDR3 protein: CASSPGHRGYEQYV. The CDR3 DNA reads TGTGCCAGCTCACCTGGTCACCGGGGATACGAGCAGTACGTC.

V gene TRBV18 combines with J gene TRBJ2-3; 9 bases agree with TRBD2. This CDR3 is 17 amino acids long. CDR1 is KGHSH and CDR2 is LQKENI in the germline V gene. The V and J ends lost 2 bases and 0 bases, in that order; junction bases with no gene match: 6. CDR3 region: CASSPILSGRSTDTQYF. The CDR3 DNA reads TGTGCCAGCTCACCAATTCTTAGCGGGAGAAGCACAGATACGCAGTATTTT.

This clone was found a few times. The J gene is TRBJ2-3, the V gene TRBV19; weak D call: TRBD2 (5 bases). The germline V gene has CDR1 LNHDA and CDR2 SQIVND (reference sequence). The ends were cut back, 8 bases at V and 2 bases at J, with 17 bases in the middle. There are 15 residues in the CDR3. CDR3 DNA sequence: TGTGCCAGTCACGTAGTCGGAGGACCCACAGATACGCAGTATTTT. Amino acid sequence: CASHVVGGPTDTQYF.

The chain is built from TRBV29-1 and TRBJ2-2, with 8 bases fitting TRBD1. The junction had 5 bases not matched to a gene; V was cut back by 7 bases and J by 1 base. The germline V gene encodes CDR1 SQVTM and CDR2 ANQGSEA. This CDR3 contains 14 residues. The CDR3 bases are TGCAGCGCTCGCGGGACAGGGAACACCGGGGAGCTGTTTTTT. Its translation: CSARGTGNTGELFF.

This clone was found a few times. The chain employs TRBV11-2 and TRBJ2-5; D remains unclear. This CDR3 spans 13 amino acids. Per germline, CDR1 SGHAT and CDR2 FQNNGV. V was trimmed by 1 base and J by 1 base, leaving 4 bases between them. The CDR3 spells CASSLGPQETQYF. CDR3 nucleotides: TGTGCCAGCAGCTTAGGGCCCCAAGAGACCCAGTACTTC.

V and J are TRBV7-3 and TRBJ2-4, with 10 bases that match TRBD1. Unmatched junction bases numbered 9, after V lost 4 bases and J lost 9 bases. This CDR3 is 15 amino acids long. The germline gives CDR1 SGHTA, CDR2 FQGTGA. DNA of the CDR3: TGTGCCAGCAGCTCGGCTGGACAGGGGGAAAGCATTCAGTACTTC. Its translation: CASSSAGQGESIQYF.

This clone was found a few times. The gene calls are TRBV15 and TRBJ2-1; D might be TRBD2 (6 bases). This CDR3 contains 17 residues. Deletions cut 0 bases from V and 5 bases from J, with 17 bases between. Per germline, CDR1 LNHNV and CDR2 YYDKDF (reference sequence). The CDR3 reads CATSRDRGGTRNNEQFF. CDR3 DNA: TGTGCCACCAGCAGAGATCGCGGCGGGACGAGGAACAATGAGCAGTTCTTC. Full variable domain (remainder filled in from reference TRBV15 and TRBJ2-1): DAMVIQNPRYQVTQFGKPVTLSCSQTLNHNVMYWYQQKSSQAPKLLFHYYDKDFNNEADTPDNFQSRRPNTSFCFLDIRSPGLGDTAMYLCATSRDRGGTRNNEQFFGPGTRLTVL.

This clone was detected only a few times. An end of the junction differs from the germline gene, which may be a read error. V is TRBV2 and J is TRBJ2-7, with D possibly TRBD1 on 6 matching bases. The CDR3 loop spans 13 amino acids. In germline, CDR1 is SNHLY, CDR2 FYNNEI. The CDR3 DNA follows: TGTGCCAGCAGGGAAGACAGGAACTACGAGCAGTACTTC. Translation gives CASREDRNYEQYF.

The V gene is TRBV18, the J gene TRBJ1-1; 10 bases are shared with TRBD1. Germline V gene sequence: CDR1 KGHSH, CDR2 LQKENI. Unmatched junction bases numbered 10, after V lost 6 bases and J lost 0 bases. The CDR3 totals 17 residues. DNA of the CDR3: TGTGCCAGCTCTTTGGGGACAGGGGTTCCCATGAACACTGAAGCTTTCTTT. Translation: CASSLGTGVPMNTEAFF.

The chain's CDR3 is CASTRGTENTEAFF. CDR3 DNA sequence: TGTGCCAGCACCAGAGGGACAGAGAACACTGAAGCTTTCTTT. The chain recombines TRBV5-4 with TRBJ1-1; 7 bases match TRBD1. Germline V gene data show CDR1 as SGHNT and CDR2 as YYREEE (reference sequence). V lost 6 bases, J lost 1 base, and 6 bases stayed unmatched. The CDR3 covers 14 residues. Using reference TRBV5-4 and TRBJ1-1 for the parts outside the CDR3, the full variable domain is ETGVTQSPTHLIKTRGQQVTLRCSSQSGHNTVSWYQQALGQGPQFIFQYYREEENGRGNFPPRFSGLQFPNYSSELNVNALELDDSALYLCASTRGTENTEAFFGQGTRLTVV.

This clone was counted between two and nine times. The rearrangement uses TRBV7-9 and TRBJ1-5; 8 nucleotides match TRBD1. In germline, CDR1 is SEHNR, CDR2 FQNEAQ (reference sequence). V was pared by 5 bases and J by 1 base, with 10 bases of the junction left unmatched. This CDR3 is 17 amino acids long. The CDR3 sequence: CASSQIAGGASNQPQHF. CDR3 in DNA: TGTGCCAGCAGCCAGATTGCAGGGGGCGCGAGCAATCAGCCCCAGCATTTT.

The table lists this clone with a few counts. V and J are TRBV19 and TRBJ2-1, with TRBD1 as a possible D gene (5 bases). This CDR3 is 13 amino acids long. V was trimmed by 5 bases and J by 6 bases, leaving 11 bases between them. Germline values: CDR1 LNHDA, CDR2 SQIVND (reference sequence). The CDR3 is CASSLRVSNEQFF. CDR3 nucleotide sequence: TGTGCCAGTAGTCTCAGGGTTTCCAATGAGCAGTTCTTC. Full variable domain (outside the CDR3, taken from reference TRBV19 and TRBJ2-1): DGGITQSPKYLFRKEGQNVTLSCEQNLNHDAMYWYRQDPGQGLRLIYYSQIVNDFQKGDIAEGYSVSREKKESFPLTVTSAQKNPTAFYLCASSLRVSNEQFFGPGTRLTVL.

The chain links TRBV27 to TRBJ2-5, with 7 nucleotides matching TRBD2. The CDR3 length is 17 residues. J was trimmed by 5 bases and V by 5 bases; bases with no gene match: 17. CDR1 is MNHEY, CDR2 SMNVEV, per germline (reference sequence). CDR3 protein: CASSLRRAGARLETQYF. CDR3 DNA: TGTGCCAGCAGTCTTAGGAGGGCGGGAGCCCGGTTGGAGACCCAGTACTTC.

This clone was detected a few times. V usage is TRBV27 and J usage is TRBJ1-5; possible D gene TRBD1, 6 bases. Germline V gives CDR1 MNHEY, CDR2 SMNVEV (reference sequence). V shed 3 bases and J shed 3 bases, with 9 bases lying between them. This CDR3 comprises 14 residues. This CDR3 reads CASSLGGLNQPQHF. The DNA for the CDR3 is TGTGCCAGCAGTTTGGGGGGGCTCAATCAGCCCCAGCATTTT.

In its sample, this clone was seen a few times. V is TRBV30 and J is TRBJ1-5; a weak D match, TRBD1 (6 bases). Looked up from germline, CDR1 is GTSNPN and CDR2 is SVGIG (reference sequence). V was shortened by 3 bases and J by 7 bases, with 13 bases between the two germline ends. The CDR3 totals 13 residues. The CDR3 loop reads CAWSLRGGQPQHF. The CDR3 DNA sequence: TGTGCCTGGAGCCTCAGGGGCGGCCAGCCCCAGCATTTT.

This clone was detected a few times. V usage is TRBV30 and J usage is TRBJ2-3; D might be TRBD2 (5 bases). The CDR3 has 13 residues. Trimming shortened V by 0 bases and J by 4 bases, and 8 bases separated the two germline ends. Looked up from germline, CDR1 is GTSNPN and CDR2 is SVGIG (reference sequence). The CDR3 bases are TGTGCCTGGAGTGTAAGGGAGCCAGATACGCAGTATTTT. Translation: CAWSVREPDTQYF.